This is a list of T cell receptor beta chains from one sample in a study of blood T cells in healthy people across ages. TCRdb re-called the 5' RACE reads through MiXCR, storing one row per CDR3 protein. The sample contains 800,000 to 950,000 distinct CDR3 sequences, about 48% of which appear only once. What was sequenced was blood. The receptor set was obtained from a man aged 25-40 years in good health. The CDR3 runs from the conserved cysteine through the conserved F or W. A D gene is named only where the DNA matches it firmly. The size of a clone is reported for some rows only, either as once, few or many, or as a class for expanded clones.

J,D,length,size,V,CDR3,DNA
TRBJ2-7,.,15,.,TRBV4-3,CASSQARNPNYEQYF,TGCGCCAGCAGCCAAGCGAGAAATCCGAACTACGAGCAGTACTTC
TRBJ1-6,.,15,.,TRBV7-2,CASSLVTQNNSPLHF,TGTGCCAGCAGCTTAGTAACCCAGAATAATTCACCCCTCCACTTT
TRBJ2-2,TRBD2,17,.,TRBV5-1,CASSPTSGGLNTGELFF,TGCGCCAGCAGCCCAACCAGCGGGGGACTGAACACCGGGGAGCTGTTTTTT
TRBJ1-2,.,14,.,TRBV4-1,CASTGMGGNYGYTF,TGCGCCAGCACCGGCATGGGGGGGAACTATGGCTACACCTTC
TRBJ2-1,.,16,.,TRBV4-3,CASSQDGRSSYNEQFF,TGCGCCAGCAGCCAAGACGGCAGAAGCTCCTACAATGAGCAGTTCTTC
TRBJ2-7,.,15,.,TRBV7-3,CASSQLQSPIHEQYF,TGTGCCAGCAGCCAGTTACAAAGTCCTATCCACGAGCAGTACTTC
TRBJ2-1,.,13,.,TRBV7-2,CASRLRAYNEQFF,TGTGCCAGCAGGTTACGGGCCTACAATGAGCAGTTCTTC
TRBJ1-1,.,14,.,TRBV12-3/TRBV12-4,CASSPDLINTEAFF,TGTGCCAGCAGTCCCGACTTGATTAACACTGAAGCTTTCTTT
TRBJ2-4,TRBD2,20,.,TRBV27,CASSSPPPLTSGIAKNIQYF,TGTGCCAGCAGTTCTCCCCCACCACTGACTAGCGGGATAGCCAAAAACATTCAGTACTTC
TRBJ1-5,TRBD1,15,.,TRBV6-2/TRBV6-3,CASSYRDRSNQPQHF,TGTGCCAGCAGTTACAGGGACAGGTCAAATCAGCCCCAGCATTTT
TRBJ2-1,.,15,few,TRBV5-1,CASSDVLTTDDEQFF,TGCGCCAGCAGCGATGTACTGACAACCGACGATGAGCAGTTCTTC
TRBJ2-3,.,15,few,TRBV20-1,CSAPREGSVPDTQYF,TGCAGTGCCCCCCGGGAAGGGAGCGTTCCAGATACGCAGTATTTT
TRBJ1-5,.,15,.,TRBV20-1,CSAGDRTRNNQPQHF,TGCAGTGCCGGGGACCGAACAAGGAACAATCAGCCCCAGCATTTT
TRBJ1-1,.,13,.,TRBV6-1,CASSETVYTEAFF,TGTGCCAGCAGTGAAACGGTGTACACTGAAGCTTTCTTT
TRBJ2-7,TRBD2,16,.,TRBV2,CASKAAAGLTLYEQYF,TGTGCCAGCAAGGCCGCAGCGGGACTGACTCTTTACGAGCAGTACTTC
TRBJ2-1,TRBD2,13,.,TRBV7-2,CASSLGTSRIQFF,TGTGCCAGCAGCCTCGGGACTAGTCGAATTCAGTTCTTC
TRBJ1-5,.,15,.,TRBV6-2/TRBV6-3,CASSYEGTSNQPQHF,TGTGCCAGCAGTTACGAAGGTACCAGCAATCAGCCCCAGCATTTT
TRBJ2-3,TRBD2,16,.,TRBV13,CASRFPGSGGRDTQYF,TGTGCCAGCAGATTCCCTGGGAGCGGGGGACGAGATACGCAGTATTTT
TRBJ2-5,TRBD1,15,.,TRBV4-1,CASSRGGQGEEEQYF,TGCGCCAGCAGCCGGGGAGGACAGGGGGAAGAGGAGCAGTACTTC
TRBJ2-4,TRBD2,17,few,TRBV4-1,CASSQDWDSGGANIQYF,TGCGCCAGCAGCCAAGATTGGGATAGCGGGGGGGCAAACATTCAGTACTTC
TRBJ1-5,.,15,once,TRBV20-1,CSAHKTGSGNQPQHF,TGCAGTGCGCATAAGACAGGCTCGGGCAATCAGCCCCAGCATTTT
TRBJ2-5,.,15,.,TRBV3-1,CASSQGKRYQETQYF,TGTGCCAGCAGCCAAGGGAAGAGGTACCAAGAGACCCAGTACTTC
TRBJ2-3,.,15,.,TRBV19,CASRPSGYSTDTQYF,TGTGCCAGTAGGCCGTCGGGCTATAGCACAGATACGCAGTATTTT
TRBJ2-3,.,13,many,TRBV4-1,CASSLKPGDTQYF,TGCGCCAGCAGCCTCAAACCAGGAGATACGCAGTATTTT
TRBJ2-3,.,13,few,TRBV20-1,CSAGDGPTDTQYF,TGCAGTGCTGGGGACGGCCCCACAGATACGCAGTATTTT
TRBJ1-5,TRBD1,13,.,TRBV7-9,CASQGGLEQPQHF,TGTGCCAGCCAAGGGGGCCTTGAGCAGCCCCAGCATTTT
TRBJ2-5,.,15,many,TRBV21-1,CASSKGDGPVETQYF,TGTGCCAGCAGCAAAGGGGACGGCCCTGTAGAGACCCAGTACTTC
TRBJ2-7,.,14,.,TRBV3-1,CASSNNPPVDEQYF,TGTGCCAGCAGCAATAACCCCCCTGTAGACGAGCAGTACTTC
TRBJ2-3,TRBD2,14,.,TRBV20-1,CSAYSGGFTDTQYF,TGCAGTGCTTATAGCGGGGGGTTCACAGATACGCAGTATTTT
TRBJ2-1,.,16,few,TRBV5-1,CASSLGGSVVPGEQFF,TGCGCCAGCAGCTTGGGGGGCAGTGTGGTCCCAGGAGAGCAGTTCTTC
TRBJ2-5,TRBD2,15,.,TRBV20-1,CSARAVAGLQETQYF,TGCAGTGCTAGAGCAGTAGCGGGGCTCCAAGAGACCCAGTACTTC
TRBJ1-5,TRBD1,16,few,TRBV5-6,CASSPSTGAGNQPQHF,TGTGCCAGCAGCCCCTCGACAGGGGCTGGCAATCAGCCCCAGCATTTT
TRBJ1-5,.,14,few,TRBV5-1,CASSLEVGNQPQHF,TGCGCCAGCAGCTTGGAAGTCGGAAATCAGCCCCAGCATTTT
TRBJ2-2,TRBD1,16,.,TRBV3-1,CASRRDRGSKTGELFF,TGTGCCAGCAGACGGGACAGGGGTAGTAAAACCGGGGAGCTGTTTTTT
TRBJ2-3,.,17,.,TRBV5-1,CASSPQAWGALTDTQYF,TGCGCCAGCAGCCCCCAGGCGTGGGGGGCTCTCACAGATACGCAGTATTTT